This TCR beta chain was profiled in a study of control samples from healthy donors and cancer patients (dated by TCRdb to 2018 to 2021). Libraries were made using the immunoSEQ multiplex PCR assay. The table was pulled from immuneACCESS by TCRdb, which kept in-frame rearrangements only. Such tables lose some clones; where checked, under half of the loss comes from unresolved V genes, and the rest has no known cause. The table for this sample lists 40,000 to 55,000 clones; roughly 93% of them were counted only once. 20% to 25% of the sample is in the top ten clones. On this clone: It lacks a known antigen. Base qualities are missing; no much larger clone stands one base away.

Reading from cysteine to phenylalanine, the CDR3 counts 13 amino acids. This entry keeps only the CDR3 DNA: 39 bases, framed from base 1. The V and J ends are trimmed by 3 bases and 2 bases, leaving 8 bases between them. According to the germline V gene, CDR1 reads SGHRS and CDR2 reads YFSETQ. This clonotype was obtained from a woman between 50 and 59 years old with head and neck cancer. What was sequenced was PBMCs. The receptor chain draws on TRBV5-1 and TRBJ1-2, with a tentative D gene TRBD1 over 5 matching bases. The CDR3 in this case is CASSSEGNYGYTF. The sequenced DNA: TGCGCCAGCAGCTCGGAGGGGAACTATGGCTACACCTTC. Supplemented by the reference TRBV5-1 and TRBJ1-2 proteins around the CDR3, the complete variable domain is KAGVTQTPRYLIKTRGQQVTLSCSPISGHRSVSWYQQTPGQGLQFLFEYFSETQRNKGNFPGRFSGRQFSNSRSEMNVSTLELGDSALYLCASSSEGNYGYTFGSGTRLTVV.